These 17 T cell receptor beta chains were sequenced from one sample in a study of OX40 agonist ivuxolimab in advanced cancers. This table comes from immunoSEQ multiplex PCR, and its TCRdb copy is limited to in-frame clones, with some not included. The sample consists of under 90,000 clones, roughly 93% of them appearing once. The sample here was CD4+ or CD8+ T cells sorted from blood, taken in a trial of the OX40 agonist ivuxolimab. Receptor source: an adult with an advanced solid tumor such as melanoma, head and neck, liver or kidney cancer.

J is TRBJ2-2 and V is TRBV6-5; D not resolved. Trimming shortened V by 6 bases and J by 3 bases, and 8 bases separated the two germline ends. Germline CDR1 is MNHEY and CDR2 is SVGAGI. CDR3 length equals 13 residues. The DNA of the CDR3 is TGTGCCAGCAGCCCTCAATACACCGGGGAGCTGTTTTTT. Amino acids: CASSPQYTGELFF.

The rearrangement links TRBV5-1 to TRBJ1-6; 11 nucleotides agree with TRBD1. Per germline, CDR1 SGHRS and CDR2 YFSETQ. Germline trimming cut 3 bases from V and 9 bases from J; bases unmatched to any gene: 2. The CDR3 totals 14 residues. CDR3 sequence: CASSSGTGGSPLHF. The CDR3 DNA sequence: TGCGCCAGCAGCTCCGGGACAGGGGGTTCACCCCTCCACTTT.

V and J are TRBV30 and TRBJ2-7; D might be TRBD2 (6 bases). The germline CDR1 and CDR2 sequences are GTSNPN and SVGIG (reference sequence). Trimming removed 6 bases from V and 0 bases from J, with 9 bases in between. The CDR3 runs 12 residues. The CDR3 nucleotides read TGTGCCTGCCGGGGGAGCTCCTACGAGCAGTACTTC. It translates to CACRGSSYEQYF.

The CDR3 bases are TGTGCCAGCAGCCCCCATGAGGGGGCAAGCTATGGCTACACCTTC. Amino acid sequence: CASSPHEGASYGYTF. The J gene is TRBJ1-2, the V gene TRBV6-1, with 7 bases fitting TRBD1. The germline V gene encodes CDR1 MNHNS and CDR2 SASEGT. V lost 6 bases, J lost 4 bases, and 11 bases stayed unmatched. This CDR3 is 15 amino acids long.

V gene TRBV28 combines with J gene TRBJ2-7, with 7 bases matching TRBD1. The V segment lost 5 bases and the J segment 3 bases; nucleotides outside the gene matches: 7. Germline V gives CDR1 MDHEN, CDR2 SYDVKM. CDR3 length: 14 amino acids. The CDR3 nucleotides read TGTGCCAGCAGTCCACCGGGACAGAACTACGAGCAGTACTTC. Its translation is CASSPPGQNYEQYF.

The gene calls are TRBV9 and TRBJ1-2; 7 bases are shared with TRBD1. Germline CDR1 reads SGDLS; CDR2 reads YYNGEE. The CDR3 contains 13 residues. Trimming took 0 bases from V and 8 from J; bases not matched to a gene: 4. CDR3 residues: CASSVEGAGGYTF. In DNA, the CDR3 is TGTGCCAGCAGCGTAGAGGGGGCGGGAGGCTACACCTTC.

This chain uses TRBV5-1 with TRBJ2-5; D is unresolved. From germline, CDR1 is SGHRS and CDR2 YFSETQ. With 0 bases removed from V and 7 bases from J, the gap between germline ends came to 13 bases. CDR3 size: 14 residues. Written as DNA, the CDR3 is TGCGCCAGCAGCTTGGGAGACAACCCGGGGACCCAGTACTTC. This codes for CASSLGDNPGTQYF.

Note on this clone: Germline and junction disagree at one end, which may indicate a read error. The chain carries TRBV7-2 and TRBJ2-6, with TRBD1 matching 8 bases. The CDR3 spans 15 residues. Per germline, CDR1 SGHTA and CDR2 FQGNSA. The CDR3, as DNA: TGTGCCAGCAGCTCCCCGAGACAGGGGACGGGCCCAGACCTTTTC. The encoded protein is CASSSPRQGTGPDLF.

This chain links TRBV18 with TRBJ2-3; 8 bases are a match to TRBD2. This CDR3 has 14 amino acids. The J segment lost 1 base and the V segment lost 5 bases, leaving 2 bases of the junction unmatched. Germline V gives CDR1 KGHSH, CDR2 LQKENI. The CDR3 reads CASSELAGTDTQYF. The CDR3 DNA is TGTGCCAGCTCAGAACTAGCGGGCACAGATACGCAGTATTTT.

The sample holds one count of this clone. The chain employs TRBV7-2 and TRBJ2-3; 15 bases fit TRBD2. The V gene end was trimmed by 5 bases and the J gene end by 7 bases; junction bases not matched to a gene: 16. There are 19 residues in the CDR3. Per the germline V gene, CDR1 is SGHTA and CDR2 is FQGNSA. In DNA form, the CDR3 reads TGTGCCAGCAGCAACCCGGGACTAGCGGGGGGCCTCCCTATGTATACGCAGTATTTT. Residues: CASSNPGLAGGLPMYTQYF.

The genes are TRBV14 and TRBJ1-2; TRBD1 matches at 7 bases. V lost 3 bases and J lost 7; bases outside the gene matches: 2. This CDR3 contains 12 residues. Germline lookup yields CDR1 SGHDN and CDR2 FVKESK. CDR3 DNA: TGTGCCAGCAGCCATCAGGGGGTTGGCTACACCTTC. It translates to CASSHQGVGYTF.

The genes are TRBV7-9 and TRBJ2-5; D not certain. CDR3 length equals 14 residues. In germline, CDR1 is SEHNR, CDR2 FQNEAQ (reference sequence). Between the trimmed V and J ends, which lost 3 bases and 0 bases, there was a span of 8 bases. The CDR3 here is CASSLSVNQETQYF. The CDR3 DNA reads TGTGCCAGCAGCTTGTCAGTTAACCAAGAGACCCAGTACTTC.

CDR3 nucleotides: TGTGCCAGCTCACCAGGAAGGGAAGAGCAGTACTTC. Translation: CASSPGREEQYF. The chain carries TRBV18 and TRBJ2-7, with D unclear. The germline V gene encodes CDR1 KGHSH and CDR2 LQKENI. The CDR3 has 12 residues. Trimming took 2 bases from V and 7 from J, leaving 9 bases between them.

CDR3: CASSTGTGQNTEAFF. The CDR3 coding sequence is TGCGCCAGCAGCACGGGGACAGGACAGAACACTGAAGCTTTCTTT. The chain has TRBV5-1 and TRBJ1-1; 8 positions match TRBD1. The junction had 6 bases not matched to a gene; V was cut back by 4 bases and J by 1 base. The germline V gene has CDR1 SGHRS and CDR2 YFSETQ. This CDR3 is built from 15 residues. The variable domain in full, completed from reference TRBV5-1 and TRBJ1-1, reads KAGVTQTPRYLIKTRGQQVTLSCSPISGHRSVSWYQQTPGQGLQFLFEYFSETQRNKGNFPGRFSGRQFSNSRSEMNVSTLELGDSALYLCASSTGTGQNTEAFFGQGTRLTVV.

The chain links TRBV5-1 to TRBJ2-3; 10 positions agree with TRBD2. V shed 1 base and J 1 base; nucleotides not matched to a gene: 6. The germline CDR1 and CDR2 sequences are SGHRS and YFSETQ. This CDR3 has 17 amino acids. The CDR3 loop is CASSLRLAGVGTDTQYF. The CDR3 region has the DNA TGCGCCAGCAGCTTGCGCCTAGCGGGAGTGGGCACAGATACGCAGTATTTT.

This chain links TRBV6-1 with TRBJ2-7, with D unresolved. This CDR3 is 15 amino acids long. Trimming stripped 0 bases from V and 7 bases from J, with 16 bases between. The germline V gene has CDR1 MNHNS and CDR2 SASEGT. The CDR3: CASSEARPGTLEQYF. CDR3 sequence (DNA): TGTGCCAGCAGTGAAGCGCGGCCAGGAACCCTAGAGCAGTACTTC.

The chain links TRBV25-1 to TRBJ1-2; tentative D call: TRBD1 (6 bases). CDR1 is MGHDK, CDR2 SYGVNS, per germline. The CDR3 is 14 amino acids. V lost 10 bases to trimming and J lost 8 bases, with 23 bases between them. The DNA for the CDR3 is TGTGCCACCACTACAGGGTCTATCGGGGGAGGCTACACCTTC. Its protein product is CATTTGSIGGGYTF.